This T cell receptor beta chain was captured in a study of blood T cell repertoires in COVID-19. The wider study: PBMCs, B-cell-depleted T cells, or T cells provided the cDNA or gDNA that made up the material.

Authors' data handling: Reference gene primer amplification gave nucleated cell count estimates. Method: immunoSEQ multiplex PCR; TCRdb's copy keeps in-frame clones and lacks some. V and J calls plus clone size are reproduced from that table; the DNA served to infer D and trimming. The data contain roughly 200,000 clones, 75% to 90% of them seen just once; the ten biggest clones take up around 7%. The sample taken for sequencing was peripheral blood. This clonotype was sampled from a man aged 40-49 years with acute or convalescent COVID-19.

The CDR3 sequence is CAISESDNVRQFF. CDR3 bases: TGTGCCATCAGTGAGTCGGACAACGTTAGGCAGTTCTTC. This chain connects TRBV10-3 to TRBJ2-1; a possible D gene is TRBD1 (5 bases). The CDR3 is made up of 13 amino acids. Looked up from germline, CDR1 is ENHRY and CDR2 is SYGVKD. Trimming pared 0 bases from V and 12 bases from J, leaving 12 bases between.